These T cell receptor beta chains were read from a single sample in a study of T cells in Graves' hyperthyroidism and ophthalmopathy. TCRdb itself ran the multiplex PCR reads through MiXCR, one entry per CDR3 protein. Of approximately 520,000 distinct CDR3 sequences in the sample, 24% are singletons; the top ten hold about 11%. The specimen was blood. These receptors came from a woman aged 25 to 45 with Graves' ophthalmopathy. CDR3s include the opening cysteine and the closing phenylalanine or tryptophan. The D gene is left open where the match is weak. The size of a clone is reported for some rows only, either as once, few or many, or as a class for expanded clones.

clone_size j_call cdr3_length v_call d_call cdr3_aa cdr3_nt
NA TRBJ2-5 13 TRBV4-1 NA CASSQAPQETQYF TGCGCCAGCAGCCAGGCGCCACAAGAGACCCAGTACTTC
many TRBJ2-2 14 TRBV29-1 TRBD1 CSVVGQVNTGELFF TGCAGCGTTGTGGGACAGGTGAACACCGGGGAGCTGTTTTTT
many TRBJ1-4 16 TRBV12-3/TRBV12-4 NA CASGLRQSATNEKLFF TGTGCCAGCGGACTACGACAGTCTGCAACTAATGAAAAACTGTTTTTT
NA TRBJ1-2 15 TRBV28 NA CASSLSMTTNYGYTF TGTGCCAGCAGCCTTTCCATGACAACTAACTATGGCTACACCTTC
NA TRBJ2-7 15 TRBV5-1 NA CASSPSGTLIYEQYF TGCGCCAGCAGCCCGTCCGGGACGTTGATCTACGAGCAGTACTTC
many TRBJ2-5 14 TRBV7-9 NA CASSLSTTQETQYF TGTGCCAGCAGCTTGTCGACTACTCAAGAGACCCAGTACTTC
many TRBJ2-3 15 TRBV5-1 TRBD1 CASSLSTGVRDTQYF TGCGCCAGCAGCTTGAGTACAGGGGTGAGGGATACGCAGTATTTT
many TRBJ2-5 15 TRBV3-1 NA CASSQNTGREETQYF TGTGCCAGCAGCCAAAACACAGGGAGGGAAGAGACCCAGTACTTC
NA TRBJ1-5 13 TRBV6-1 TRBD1 CASRQGAFQPQHF TGTGCCAGCAGGCAGGGGGCTTTTCAGCCCCAGCATTTT
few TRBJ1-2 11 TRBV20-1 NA CSARELDGYTF TGCAGTGCTAGAGAGCTGGATGGCTACACCTTC
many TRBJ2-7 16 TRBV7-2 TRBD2 CASRQLGGGSSYEQYF TGTGCCAGCAGACAGCTCGGGGGGGGGAGCTCCTACGAGCAGTACTTC
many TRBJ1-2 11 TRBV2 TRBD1 CASDQGDPYTF TGTGCCAGCGACCAGGGGGACCCCTACACCTTC
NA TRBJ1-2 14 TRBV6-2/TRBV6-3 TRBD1 CASSYGGTGNGYTF TGTGCCAGCAGTTACGGAGGGACAGGGAACGGCTACACCTTC
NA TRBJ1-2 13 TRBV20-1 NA CSARVEFNYGYTF TGCAGTGCTAGAGTCGAGTTTAACTATGGCTACACCTTC
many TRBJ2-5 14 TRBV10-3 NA CAISAGRIQETQYF TGTGCCATCAGTGCGGGACGGATCCAAGAGACCCAGTACTTC
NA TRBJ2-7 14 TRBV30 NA CAWSVLTGTYEQYF TGTGCCTGGAGTGTCCTGACAGGAACCTACGAGCAGTACTTC